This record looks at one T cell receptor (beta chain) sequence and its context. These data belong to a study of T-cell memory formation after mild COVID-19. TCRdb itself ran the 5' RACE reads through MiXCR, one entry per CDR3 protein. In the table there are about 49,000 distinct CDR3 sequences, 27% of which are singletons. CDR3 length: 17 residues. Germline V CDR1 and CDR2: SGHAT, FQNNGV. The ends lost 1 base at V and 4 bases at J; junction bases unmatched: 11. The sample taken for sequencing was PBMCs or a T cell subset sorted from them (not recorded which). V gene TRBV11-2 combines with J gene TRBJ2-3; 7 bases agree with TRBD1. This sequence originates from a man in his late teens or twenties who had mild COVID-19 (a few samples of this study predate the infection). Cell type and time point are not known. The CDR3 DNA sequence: TGTGCCAGCAGCTTAGTCGAACAGGGGTGGTTGCCAGATACGCAGTATTTT. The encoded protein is CASSLVEQGWLPDTQYF. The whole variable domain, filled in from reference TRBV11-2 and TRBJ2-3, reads EAGVAQSPRYKIIEKRQSVAFWCNPISGHATLYWYQQILGQGPKLLIQFQNNGVVDDSQLPKDRFSAERLKGVDSTLKIQPAKLEDSAVYLCASSLVEQGWLPDTQYFGPGTRLTVL.